This T cell receptor (beta chain) was obtained from a study of T cell repertoires in cytomegalovirus infection. Study-wide context: TCR beta signatures that were public indicated CMV infection and matching HLA type.

This CDR3 has 17 amino acids. Looked up from germline, CDR1 is SNHLY and CDR2 is FYNNEI. Trimming at V came to 5 bases and at J to 5 bases, leaving 10 bases not matched to a gene. In TCRdb, the reads were re-called with MiXCR into one record per CDR3 protein. The profile covers some 920,000 distinct CDR3 sequences, with roughly 30% appearing a single time and around an eighth taken by the ten largest. On this clonotype itself: Its antigen is not known.

The sequencing here drew on cultured CD8+ T cells from PBMCs, taken from culture after CMV antigen stimulation. The V call is TRBV2, the J call TRBJ2-1, with 12 bases lining up with TRBD2. The sequence derives from a human donor in good health (CMV status not recorded). Some clones in this sample may be carry-over from other donors' samples. CDR3 region: CASSLAGGPLQNNEQFF. The CDR3 nucleotides are TGTGCCAGCAGTCTAGCGGGGGGGCCCCTTCAAAACAATGAGCAGTTCTTC.